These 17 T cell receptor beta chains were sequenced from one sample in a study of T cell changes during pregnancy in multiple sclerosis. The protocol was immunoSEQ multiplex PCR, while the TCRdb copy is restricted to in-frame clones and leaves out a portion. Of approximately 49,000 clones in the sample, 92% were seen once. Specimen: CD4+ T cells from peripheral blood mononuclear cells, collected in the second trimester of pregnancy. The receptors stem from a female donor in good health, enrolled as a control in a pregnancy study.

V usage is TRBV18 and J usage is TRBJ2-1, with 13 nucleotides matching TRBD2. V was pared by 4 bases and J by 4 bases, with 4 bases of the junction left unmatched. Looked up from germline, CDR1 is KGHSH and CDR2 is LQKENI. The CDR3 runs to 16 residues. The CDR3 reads CASSLGTSGAYNEQFF. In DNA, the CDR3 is TGTGCCAGCTCACTAGGGACTAGCGGGGCTTACAATGAGCAGTTCTTC.

CDR3 nucleotide sequence: TGTGCCAGTAGTCTTGTAGAGACACCTGGGGCCAACGTCCTGACTTTC. Translation: CASSLVETPGANVLTF. The V gene is TRBV19, the J gene TRBJ2-6; the D is unclear. The V and J ends lost 5 bases and 2 bases respectively, with 13 bases between them. Germline CDR1 is LNHDA and CDR2 is SQIVND (reference sequence). There are 16 residues in the CDR3.

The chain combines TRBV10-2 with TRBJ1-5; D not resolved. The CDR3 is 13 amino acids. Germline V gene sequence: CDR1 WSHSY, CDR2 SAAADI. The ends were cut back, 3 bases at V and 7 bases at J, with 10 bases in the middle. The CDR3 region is CASSDRGKQPQHF. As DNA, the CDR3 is TGCGCCAGCAGTGATCGGGGTAAGCAGCCCCAGCATTTT.

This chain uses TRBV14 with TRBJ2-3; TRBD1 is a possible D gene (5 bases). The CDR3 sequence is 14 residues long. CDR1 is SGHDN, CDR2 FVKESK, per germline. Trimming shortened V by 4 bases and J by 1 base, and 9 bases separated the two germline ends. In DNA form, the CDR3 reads TGTGCCAGCAGCCCCCAGGGTGGCACAGATACGCAGTATTTT. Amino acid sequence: CASSPQGGTDTQYF.

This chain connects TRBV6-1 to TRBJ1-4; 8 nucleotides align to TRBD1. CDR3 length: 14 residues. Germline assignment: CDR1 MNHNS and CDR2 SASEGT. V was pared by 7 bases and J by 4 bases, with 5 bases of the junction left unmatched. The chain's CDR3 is CASITGGFNEKLFF. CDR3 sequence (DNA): TGTGCCAGCATTACAGGGGGTTTTAATGAAAAACTGTTTTTT.

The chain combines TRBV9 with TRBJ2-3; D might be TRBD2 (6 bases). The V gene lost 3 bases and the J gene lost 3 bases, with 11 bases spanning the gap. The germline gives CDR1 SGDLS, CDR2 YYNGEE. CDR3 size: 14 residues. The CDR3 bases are TGTGCCAGCAGCGGCGGGATTGGAACAGATACGCAGTATTTT. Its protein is CASSGGIGTDTQYF.

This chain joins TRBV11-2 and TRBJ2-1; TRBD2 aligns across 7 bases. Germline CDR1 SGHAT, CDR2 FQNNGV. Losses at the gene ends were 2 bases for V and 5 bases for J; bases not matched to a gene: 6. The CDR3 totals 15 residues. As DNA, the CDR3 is TGTGCCAGCAGCTTAATGTCTAGCGGCCACAATGAGCAGTTCTTC. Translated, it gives CASSLMSSGHNEQFF.

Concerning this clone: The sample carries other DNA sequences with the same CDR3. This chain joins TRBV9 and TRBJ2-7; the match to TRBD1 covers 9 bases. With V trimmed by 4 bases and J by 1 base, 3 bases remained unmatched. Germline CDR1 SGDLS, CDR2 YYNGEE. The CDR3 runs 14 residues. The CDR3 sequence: CASSRGQGSYEQYF. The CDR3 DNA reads TGTGCCAGCAGCAGAGGACAGGGGTCCTACGAGCAGTACTTC.

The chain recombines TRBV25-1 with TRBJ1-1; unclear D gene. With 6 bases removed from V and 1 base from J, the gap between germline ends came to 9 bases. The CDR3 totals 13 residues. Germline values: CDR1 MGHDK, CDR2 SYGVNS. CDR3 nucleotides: TGTGCCAGCAGCTTAAGCCGGAACACTGAAGCTTTCTTT. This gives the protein CASSLSRNTEAFF.

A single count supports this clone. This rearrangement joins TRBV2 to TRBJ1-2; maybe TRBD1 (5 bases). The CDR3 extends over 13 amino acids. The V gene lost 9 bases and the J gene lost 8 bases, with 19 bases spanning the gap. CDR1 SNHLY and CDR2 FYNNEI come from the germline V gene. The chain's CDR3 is CARTASLQGGYTF. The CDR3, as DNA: TGTGCCAGGACAGCGTCCCTCCAAGGCGGCTACACCTTC.

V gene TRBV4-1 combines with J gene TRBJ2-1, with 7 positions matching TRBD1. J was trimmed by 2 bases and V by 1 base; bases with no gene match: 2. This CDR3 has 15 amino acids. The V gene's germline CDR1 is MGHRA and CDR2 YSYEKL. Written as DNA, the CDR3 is TGCGCCAGCAGCCAAGGACAGGGTACCTACAATGAGCAGTTCTTC. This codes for CASSQGQGTYNEQFF.

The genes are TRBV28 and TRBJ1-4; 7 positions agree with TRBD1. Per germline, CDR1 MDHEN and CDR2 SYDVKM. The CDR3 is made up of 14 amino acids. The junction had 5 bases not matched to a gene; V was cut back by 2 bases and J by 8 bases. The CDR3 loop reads CASSLTTGWEKLFF. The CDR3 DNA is TGTGCCAGCAGTTTAACGACAGGGTGGGAAAAACTGTTTTTT.

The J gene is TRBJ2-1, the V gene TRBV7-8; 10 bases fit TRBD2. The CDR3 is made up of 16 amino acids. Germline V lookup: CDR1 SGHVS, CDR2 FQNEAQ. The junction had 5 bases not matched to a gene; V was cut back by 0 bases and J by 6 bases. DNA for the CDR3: TGTGCCAGCAGCTTAGCGCGGCTAGCGGGGGCCAATGAGCAGTTCTTC. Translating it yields CASSLARLAGANEQFF.

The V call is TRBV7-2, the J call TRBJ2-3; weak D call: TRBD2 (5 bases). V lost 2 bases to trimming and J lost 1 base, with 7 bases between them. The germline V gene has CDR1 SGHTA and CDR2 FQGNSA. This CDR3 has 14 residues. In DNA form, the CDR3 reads TGTGCCAGCAGCTTACGACTACGCACAGATACGCAGTATTTT. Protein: CASSLRLRTDTQYF.

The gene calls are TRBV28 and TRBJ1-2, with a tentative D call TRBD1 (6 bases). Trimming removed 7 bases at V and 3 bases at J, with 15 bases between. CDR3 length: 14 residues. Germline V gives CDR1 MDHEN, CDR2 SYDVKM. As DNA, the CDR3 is TGTGCCAGCACCAAAGGAACAGGGTACTATGGCTACACCTTC. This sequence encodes CASTKGTGYYGYTF.

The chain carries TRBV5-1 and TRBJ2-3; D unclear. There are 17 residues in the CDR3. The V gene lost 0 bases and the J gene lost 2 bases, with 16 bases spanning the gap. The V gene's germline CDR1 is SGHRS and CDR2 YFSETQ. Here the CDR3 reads CASSLEANLLYTDTQYF. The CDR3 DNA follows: TGCGCCAGCAGCTTGGAAGCGAATCTCCTATACACAGATACGCAGTATTTT.

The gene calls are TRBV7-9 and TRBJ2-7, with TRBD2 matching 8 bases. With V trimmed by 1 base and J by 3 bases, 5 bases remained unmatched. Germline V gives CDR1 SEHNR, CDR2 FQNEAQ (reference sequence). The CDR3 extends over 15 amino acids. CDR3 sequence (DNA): TGTGCCAGCAGCTTAGAGCCGGGAGGGGTCTACGAGCAGTACTTC. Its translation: CASSLEPGGVYEQYF.